These 15 T cell receptor beta chains were sequenced from one sample in a study of blood T cell repertoires in COVID-19. Method: immunoSEQ multiplex PCR; TCRdb's copy keeps in-frame clones and lacks some. The table includes roughly 290,000 clones, more than 65% detected once. Sequenced input: peripheral blood. These receptors all come from an older person with COVID-19, enrolled during active disease.

This clone has more than one count but fewer than ten. The chain employs TRBV6-5 and TRBJ2-7; a possible D gene is TRBD2 (6 bases). The germline V and J ends were trimmed by 5 bases and 6 bases, with 17 bases remaining between them. In germline, CDR1 is MNHEY, CDR2 SVGAGI. This CDR3 region has 14 residues. The CDR3 loop reads CASSRGRTTIEQYF. CDR3 in DNA: TGTGCCAGCAGTAGAGGGAGGACCACTATCGAGCAGTACTTC.

CDR3: CASSQTPGGRGAGSNEQFF. As DNA, the CDR3 is TGCGCCAGCAGCCAAACCCCCGGGGGGCGGGGGGCGGGGTCCAATGAGCAGTTCTTC. The chain uses TRBV4-3 and TRBJ2-1; TRBD2 aligns across 8 bases. The CDR3 has 19 residues. The J segment lost 6 bases and the V segment lost 2 bases, leaving 18 bases of the junction unmatched. Germline V gene data show CDR1 as LGHNA and CDR2 as YSLEER.

This clone was recorded once. The chain carries TRBV25-1 and TRBJ1-4, with 7 bases aligning to TRBD1. V dropped 0 bases and J dropped 8; count of bases not matched to a gene: 6. Per germline, CDR1 MGHDK and CDR2 SYGVNS. This CDR3 is 15 amino acids long. The CDR3 protein is CASSEYTGAGEKLFF. CDR3 nucleotides: TGTGCCAGCAGTGAATATACAGGGGCAGGAGAAAAACTGTTTTTT. The full variable domain, its missing parts supplied by reference TRBV25-1 and TRBJ1-4, is EADIYQTPRYLVIGTGKKITLECSQTMGHDKMYWYQQDPGMELHLIHYSYGVNSTEKGDLSSESTVSRIRTEHFPLTLESARPSHTSQYLCASSEYTGAGEKLFFGSGTQLSVL.

This clone is a singleton in its sample. The chain is built from TRBV12-3 or TRBV12-4 and TRBJ1-6; TRBD1 agrees at 9 bases. Unmatched junction bases numbered 3, after V lost 6 bases and J lost 9 bases. This CDR3 is built from 13 residues. The CDR3 loop reads CASRGQGTSPLHF. CDR3 sequence (DNA): TGTGCCAGCAGGGGACAGGGAACTTCACCCCTCCACTTT.

J is TRBJ2-6 and V is TRBV6-5; tentatively, D is TRBD2 (5 bases). V lost 8 bases and J lost 2, with 10 bases in between. Germline loops: CDR1 MNHEY, CDR2 SVGAGI. CDR3 length: 14 amino acids. The DNA of the CDR3 is TGTGCCAGCCACAGAGCGGCTGGGGCCAACGTCCTGACTTTC. Translating gives CASHRAAGANVLTF.

This chain's CDR3 is CATSRAGTENSPLHF. The CDR3 coding sequence is TGTGCCACCAGCAGAGCCGGGACAGAAAATTCACCCCTCCACTTT. The chain carries TRBV15 and TRBJ1-6, with 7 nucleotides matching TRBD1. The CDR3 covers 15 residues. In germline, CDR1 is LNHNV, CDR2 YYDKDF (reference sequence). V dropped 1 base and J dropped 7; count of bases not matched to a gene: 4.

V gene TRBV7-2 combines with J gene TRBJ2-5; D call uncertain. Germline V gene data show CDR1 as SGHTA and CDR2 as FQGNSA. Trimming stripped 5 bases from V and 0 bases from J, with 13 bases between. This CDR3 is 15 amino acids long. The DNA for the CDR3 is TGTGCCAGCAGCCCAGCCCGGAGTGACCAAGAGACCCAGTACTTC. Amino acid sequence: CASSPARSDQETQYF.

This chain connects TRBV24-1 to TRBJ2-7; D is undetermined. Trimming left V 4 bases short and J 1 base short, with 13 bases between. Per germline, CDR1 KGHDR and CDR2 SFDVKD. There are 15 residues in the CDR3. CDR3 protein: CATSEAASRSYEQYF. For the CDR3, the DNA is TGTGCCACCAGTGAGGCAGCATCGAGGTCCTACGAGCAGTACTTC.

The chain employs TRBV5-4 and TRBJ2-1; 8 bases align to TRBD1. CDR3 length: 15 residues. The V segment lost 0 bases and the J segment 4 bases; nucleotides outside the gene matches: 3. Germline V gives CDR1 SGHNT, CDR2 YYREEE (reference sequence). This chain's CDR3 is CASSLGTGGYNEQFF. The DNA for the CDR3 is TGTGCCAGCAGCTTGGGTACAGGGGGATACAATGAGCAGTTCTTC.

The V gene is TRBV10-3, the J gene TRBJ1-2; TRBD1 might be the D (5 bases). The germline CDR1 and CDR2 sequences are ENHRY and SYGVKD. This CDR3 comprises 13 residues. This CDR3 reads CTFLRDSSWGYTF. The CDR3 DNA is TGTACTTTCTTGAGAGACAGCTCGTGGGGCTACACCTTC.

This clone has a single count. This rearrangement joins TRBV24-1 to TRBJ2-7; D might be TRBD1 (6 bases). The CDR3 has 16 residues. Trimming took off 0 bases at V and 1 base at J, with 12 bases between the two ends. Germline CDR1 is KGHDR and CDR2 is SFDVKD. CDR3 sequence reads: CATSDLTSTGSYEQYF. The CDR3 DNA reads TGTGCCACCAGTGATTTGACCTCGACAGGTTCCTACGAGCAGTACTTC.

The rearrangement links TRBV27 to TRBJ1-5; 7 bases agree with TRBD1. V lost 5 bases and J lost 2; bases outside the gene matches: 3. The CDR3 is made up of 14 amino acids. Per the germline V gene, CDR1 is MNHEY and CDR2 is SMNVEV (reference sequence). CDR3 coding DNA: TGTGCCAGCAGTCCGGGACAGCGCAATCAGCCCCAGCATTTT. Translated, it gives CASSPGQRNQPQHF.

The rearrangement joins TRBV9 to TRBJ2-1; 10 nucleotides line up with TRBD1. Per germline, CDR1 SGDLS and CDR2 YYNGEE. V shed 1 base and J 4 bases; nucleotides not matched to a gene: 8. The length of the CDR3 is 17 residues. CDR3 sequence (DNA): TGTGCCAGCAGCGTATCAGGCCGGGACAGGGGTTACAATGAGCAGTTCTTC. Translated: CASSVSGRDRGYNEQFF.

This chain links TRBV27 with TRBJ2-3; the match to TRBD1 covers 10 bases. After removal of 5 bases from V and 7 bases from J, the junction contained 9 bases not matched to a gene. Germline CDR1 MNHEY, CDR2 SMNVEV (reference sequence). The CDR3 contains 15 residues. For the CDR3, the DNA is TGTGCCAGCAGTCCTCGGACAGGGGGTAGAAATACGCAGTATTTT. Translated, it gives CASSPRTGGRNTQYF.

Concerning this clone itself: The identical CDR3 is also encoded by other nucleotide sequences in the sample. The chain recombines TRBV5-8 with TRBJ1-1, with D possibly being TRBD1 (6 bases). Germline V lookup: CDR1 SGHTS, CDR2 YDEGEE. CDR3 length equals 15 residues. Trimming left V 3 bases short and J 14 bases short, with 26 bases between. The CDR3 is CASSSSRGSSFRAFF. The CDR3 DNA sequence: TGTGCCAGCAGCTCGAGCAGGGGCTCCAGTTTTCGGGCCTTCTTT.